One TCR beta chain is described in this entry. The antigen remains unidentified. The entry originates in a study of T cell responses to AZD1222 COVID-19 vaccine. Study-level findings and limits: Epitopes outside B.1.351 and B.1.1.7 mutated regions reportedly drew nearly half of spike TCRs. Spike regions recognized by vaccine-associated CD4 TCRs spanned the protein, led by 160-218 and 743-854. White British people made up most donors, females outnumbered males, and clonal diversity was possibly underestimated.

Pooling of second doses given at about 4 or about 12 weeks was done. Only in-frame clones appear in the TCRdb table, and some are missing; sequencing was by immunoSEQ multiplex PCR. The top ten hold around 3.5% of the sample, which has about 140,000 clones, roughly 90% seen once. V shed 6 bases and J 4 bases; nucleotides not matched to a gene: 5. Germline CDR1 MNHEY, CDR2 SVGAGI. The CDR3 runs to 14 residues. This sample comprised peripheral blood, obtained 28 days after the second AZD1222 dose. The chain joins TRBV6-5 to TRBJ2-3, with 9 nucleotides matching TRBD1. The clonotype originates from an adult who received the AZD1222 COVID-19 vaccine. The CDR3 sequence is CASSDRGVPDTQYF. The CDR3 bases are TGTGCCAGCAGCGACAGGGGGGTACCAGATACGCAGTATTTT.